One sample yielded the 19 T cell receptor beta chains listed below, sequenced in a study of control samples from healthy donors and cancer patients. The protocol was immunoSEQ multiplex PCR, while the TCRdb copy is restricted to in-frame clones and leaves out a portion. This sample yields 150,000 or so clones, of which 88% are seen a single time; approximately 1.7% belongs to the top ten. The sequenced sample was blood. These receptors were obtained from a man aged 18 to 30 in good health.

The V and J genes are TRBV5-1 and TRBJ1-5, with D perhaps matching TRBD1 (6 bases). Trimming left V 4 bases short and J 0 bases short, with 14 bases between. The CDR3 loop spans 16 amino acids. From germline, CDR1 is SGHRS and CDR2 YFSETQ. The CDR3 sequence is CASSLGGLYSNQPQHF. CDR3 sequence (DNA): TGCGCCAGCAGCCTTGGGGGGCTCTATAGCAATCAGCCCCAGCATTTT.

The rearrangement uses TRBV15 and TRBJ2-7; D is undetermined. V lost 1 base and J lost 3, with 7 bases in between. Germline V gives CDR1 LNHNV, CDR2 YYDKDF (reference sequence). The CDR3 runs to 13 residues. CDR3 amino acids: CATSRGEFYEQYF. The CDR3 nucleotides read TGTGCCACCAGCAGAGGAGAGTTCTACGAGCAGTACTTC.

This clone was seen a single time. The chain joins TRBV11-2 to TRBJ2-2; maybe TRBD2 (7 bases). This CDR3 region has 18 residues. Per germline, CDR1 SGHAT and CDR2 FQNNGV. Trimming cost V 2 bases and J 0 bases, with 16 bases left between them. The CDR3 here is CASSLKGGGGPNTGELFF. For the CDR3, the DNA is TGTGCCAGCAGCTTAAAGGGGGGCGGGGGACCGAACACCGGGGAGCTGTTTTTT.

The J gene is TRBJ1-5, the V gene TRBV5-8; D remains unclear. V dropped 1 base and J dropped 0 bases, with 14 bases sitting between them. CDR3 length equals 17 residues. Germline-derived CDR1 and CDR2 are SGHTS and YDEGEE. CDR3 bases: TGTGCCAGCAGCTTGAGAGGACGGCATTATAGCAATCAGCCCCAGCATTTT. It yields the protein CASSLRGRHYSNQPQHF.

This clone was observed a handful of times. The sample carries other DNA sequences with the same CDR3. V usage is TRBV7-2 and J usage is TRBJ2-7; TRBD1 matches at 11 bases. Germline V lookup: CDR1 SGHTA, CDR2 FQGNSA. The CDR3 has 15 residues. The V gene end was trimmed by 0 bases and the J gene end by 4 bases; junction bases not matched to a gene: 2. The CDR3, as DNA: TGTGCCAGCAGCTTAGCCGGGACAGGGGGTTACGAGCAGTACTTC. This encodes CASSLAGTGGYEQYF. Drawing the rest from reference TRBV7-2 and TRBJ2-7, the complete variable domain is GAGVSQSPSNKVTEKGKDVELRCDPISGHTALYWYRQSLGQGLEFLIYFQGNSAPDKSGLPSDRFSAERTGGSVSTLTIQRTQQEDSAVYLCASSLAGTGGYEQYFGPGTRLTVT.

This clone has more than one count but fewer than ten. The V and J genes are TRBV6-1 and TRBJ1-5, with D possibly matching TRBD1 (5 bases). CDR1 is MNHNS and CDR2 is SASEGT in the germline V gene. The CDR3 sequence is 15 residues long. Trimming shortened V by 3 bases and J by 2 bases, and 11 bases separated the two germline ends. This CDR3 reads CASSDWDYGNQPQHF. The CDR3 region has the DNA TGTGCCAGCAGTGATTGGGACTATGGCAATCAGCCCCAGCATTTT.

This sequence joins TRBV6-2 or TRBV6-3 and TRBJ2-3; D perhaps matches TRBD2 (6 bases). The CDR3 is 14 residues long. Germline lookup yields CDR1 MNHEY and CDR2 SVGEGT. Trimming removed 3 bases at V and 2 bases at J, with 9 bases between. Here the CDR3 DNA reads TGTGCCAGCAGTTATGGCGGGGTCACAGATACGCAGTATTTT. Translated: CASSYGGVTDTQYF.

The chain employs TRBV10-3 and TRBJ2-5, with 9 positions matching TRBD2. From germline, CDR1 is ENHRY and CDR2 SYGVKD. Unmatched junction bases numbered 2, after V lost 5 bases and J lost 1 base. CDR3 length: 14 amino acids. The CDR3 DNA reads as TGTGCCATCAGTCGCGGGGGGGGCCAAGAGACCCAGTACTTC. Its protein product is CAISRGGGQETQYF.

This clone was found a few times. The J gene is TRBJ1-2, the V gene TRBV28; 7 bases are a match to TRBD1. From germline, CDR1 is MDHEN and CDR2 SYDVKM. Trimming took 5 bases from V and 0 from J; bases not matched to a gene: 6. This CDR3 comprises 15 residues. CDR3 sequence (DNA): TGTGCCAGCAGTATTGGGACAGCCTCTAACTATGGCTACACCTTC. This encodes CASSIGTASNYGYTF.

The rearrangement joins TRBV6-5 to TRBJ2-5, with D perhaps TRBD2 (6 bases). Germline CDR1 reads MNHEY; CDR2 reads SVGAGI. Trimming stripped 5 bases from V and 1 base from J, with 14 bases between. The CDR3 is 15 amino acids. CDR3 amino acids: CASSRQRAIQETQYF. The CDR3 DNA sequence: TGTGCCAGCAGTCGTCAGCGGGCCATCCAAGAGACCCAGTACTTC.

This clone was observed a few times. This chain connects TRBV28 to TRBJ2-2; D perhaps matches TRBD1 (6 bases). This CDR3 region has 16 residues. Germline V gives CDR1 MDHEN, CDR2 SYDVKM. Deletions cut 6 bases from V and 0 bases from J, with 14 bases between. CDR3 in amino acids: CASSPRQAPNTGELFF. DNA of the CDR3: TGTGCCAGCAGCCCTCGACAGGCCCCGAACACCGGGGAGCTGTTTTTT.

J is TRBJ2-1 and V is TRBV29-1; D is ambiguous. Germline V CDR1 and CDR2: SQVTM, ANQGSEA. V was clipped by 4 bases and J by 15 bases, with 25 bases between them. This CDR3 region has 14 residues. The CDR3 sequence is CSVVTGPIPRVRFF. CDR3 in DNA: TGCAGCGTTGTTACCGGGCCGATTCCCCGGGTTAGGTTCTTC.

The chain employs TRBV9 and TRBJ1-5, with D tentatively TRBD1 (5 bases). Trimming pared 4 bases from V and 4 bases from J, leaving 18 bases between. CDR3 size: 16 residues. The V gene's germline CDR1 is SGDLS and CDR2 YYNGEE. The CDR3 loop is CASSLGEQGSNQPQHF. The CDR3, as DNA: TGTGCCAGCAGCCTTGGGGAGCAGGGTAGTAATCAGCCCCAGCATTTT.

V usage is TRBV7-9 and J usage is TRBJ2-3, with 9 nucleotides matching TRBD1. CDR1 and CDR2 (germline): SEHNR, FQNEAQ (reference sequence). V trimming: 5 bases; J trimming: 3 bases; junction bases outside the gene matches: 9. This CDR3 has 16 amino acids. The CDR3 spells CASSPATGGRTDTQYF. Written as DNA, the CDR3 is TGTGCCAGCAGCCCGGCGACAGGGGGAAGGACAGATACGCAGTATTTT.

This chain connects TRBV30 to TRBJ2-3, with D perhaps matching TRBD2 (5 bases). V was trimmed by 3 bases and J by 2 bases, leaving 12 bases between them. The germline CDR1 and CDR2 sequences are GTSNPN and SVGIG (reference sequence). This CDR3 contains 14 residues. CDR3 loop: CAWSKTTPTDTQYF. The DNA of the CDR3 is TGTGCCTGGAGCAAGACTACTCCCACAGATACGCAGTATTTT. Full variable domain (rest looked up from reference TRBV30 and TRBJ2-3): SQTIHQWPATLVQPVGSPLSLECTVEGTSNPNLYWYRQAAGRGLQLLFYSVGIGQISSEVPQNLSASRPQDRQFILSSKKLLLSDSGFYLCAWSKTTPTDTQYFGPGTRLTVL.

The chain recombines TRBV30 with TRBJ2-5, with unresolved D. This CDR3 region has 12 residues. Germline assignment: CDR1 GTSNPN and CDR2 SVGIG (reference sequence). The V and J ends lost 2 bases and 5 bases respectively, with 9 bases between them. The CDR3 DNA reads TGTGCCTGGAGTACGGCTCGGGAGACCCAGTACTTC. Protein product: CAWSTARETQYF.

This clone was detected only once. The CDR3 coding sequence is TGTGCCAGCAGCCAAATTGGAGGGAGGGATGAGCAGTTCTTC. It yields the protein CASSQIGGRDEQFF. The chain employs TRBV14 and TRBJ2-1; 7 nucleotides agree with TRBD2. The germline V gene has CDR1 SGHDN and CDR2 FVKESK. The CDR3 covers 14 residues. The ends lost 2 bases at V and 8 bases at J; junction bases unmatched: 6. Full variable domain (missing parts from reference TRBV14 and TRBJ2-1): EAGVTQFPSHSVIEKGQTVTLRCDPISGHDNLYWYRRVMGKEIKFLLHFVKESKQDESGMPNNRFLAERTGGTYSTLKVQPAELEDSGVYFCASSQIGGRDEQFFGPGTRLTVL.

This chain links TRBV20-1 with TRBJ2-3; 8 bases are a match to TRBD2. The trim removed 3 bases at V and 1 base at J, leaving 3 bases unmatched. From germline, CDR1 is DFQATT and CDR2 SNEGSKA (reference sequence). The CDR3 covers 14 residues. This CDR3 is CSASRAGGTDTQYF. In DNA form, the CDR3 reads TGCAGTGCTAGTAGAGCGGGGGGCACAGATACGCAGTATTTT.

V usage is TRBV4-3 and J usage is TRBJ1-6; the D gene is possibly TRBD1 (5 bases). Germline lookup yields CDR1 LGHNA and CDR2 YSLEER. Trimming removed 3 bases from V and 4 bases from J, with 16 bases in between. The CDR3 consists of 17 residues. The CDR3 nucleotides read TGCGCCAGCAGCCAGGGTCAACCAGGGACTTATAATTCACCCCTCCACTTT. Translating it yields CASSQGQPGTYNSPLHF.